Below are 23 T cell receptor beta chains sequenced from a single sample in a study of identical twins. MiXCR, run by TCRdb on the 5' RACE reads, gives a single entry per CDR3 protein. The repertoire has approximately 620,000 distinct CDR3 sequences, under 9% of them found once; the top ten carry 0.85% to 1%. The same data also contributed to another study, on yellow fever vaccine responses in identical twins.

The sequencing sample was made of PBMCs. The receptors originated from a woman in her late teens or twenties in good health.

The chain recombines TRBV25-1 with TRBJ1-1; D remains unclear. This CDR3 spans 14 amino acids. V dropped 1 base and J dropped 7 bases, with 13 bases sitting between them. Per germline, CDR1 MGHDK and CDR2 SYGVNS. This chain's CDR3 is CASSELNGLIEAFF. The CDR3 nucleotides read TGTGCCAGCAGTGAATTGAACGGTTTAATTGAAGCTTTCTTT.

This clonotype was seen more than once but under ten times. The chain joins TRBV29-1 to TRBJ2-3, with 8 bases aligning to TRBD2. CDR3 length: 13 residues. V lost 4 bases, J lost 5 bases, and 5 bases stayed unmatched. Germline loops: CDR1 SQVTM, CDR2 ANQGSEA. CDR3 nucleotides: TGCAGCGTTGCGGGAGGGCCTCAAGATACGCAGTATTTT. Its protein is CSVAGGPQDTQYF.

CDR3 bases: TGTGCCAGCAGCTCCCCAAACGACTACGAGCAGTACTTC. This sequence encodes CASSSPNDYEQYF. V usage is TRBV7-8 and J usage is TRBJ2-7; D is ambiguous. V was trimmed by 4 bases and J by 3 bases, leaving 10 bases between them. Germline V gene data show CDR1 as SGHVS and CDR2 as FQNEAQ. The CDR3 has 13 amino acids. Full variable domain (outside the CDR3, taken from reference TRBV7-8 and TRBJ2-7): GAGVSQSPRYKVAKRGQDVALRCDPISGHVSLFWYQQALGQGPEFLTYFQNEAQLDKSGLPSDRFFAERPEGSVSTLKIQRTQQEDSAVYLCASSSPNDYEQYFGPGTRLTVT.

J is TRBJ2-1 and V is TRBV15, with TRBD2 matching 10 bases. The J segment lost 6 bases and the V segment lost 5 bases, leaving 10 bases of the junction unmatched. The CDR3 covers 16 residues. The germline V gene encodes CDR1 LNHNV and CDR2 YYDKDF (reference sequence). CDR3 bases: TGTGCCACCAGCGATACTCTAGCGGGAGCCTTCAATGAGCAGTTCTTC. Translation: CATSDTLAGAFNEQFF.

This clonotype has only a few counts. At one boundary the junction diverges from the germline segment, which might be a read error. The rearrangement joins TRBV2 to TRBJ2-7, with D possibly matching TRBD1 (5 bases). CDR1 is SNHLY, CDR2 FYNNEI, per germline. The CDR3 length is 14 residues. The CDR3 loop reads CASSERAGIHEQCF. The CDR3 nucleotides read TGTGCCAGCAGTGAACGGGCAGGGATCCACGAGCAGTGCTTC.

The rearrangement links TRBV5-1 to TRBJ1-1; maybe TRBD1 (6 bases). From germline, CDR1 is SGHRS and CDR2 YFSETQ. The CDR3 is 13 amino acids. The V and J ends lost 5 bases and 1 base respectively, with 9 bases between them. The chain's CDR3 is CASREGENTEAFF. In nucleotides, the CDR3 is TGCGCCAGCAGGGAGGGGGAGAACACTGAAGCTTTCTTT.

This clonotype has a handful of counts. The junction differs from germline at one of its ends, possibly a read error. The rearrangement joins TRBV7-9 to TRBJ2-7; D may be TRBD2 (6 bases). There are 16 residues in the CDR3. CDR1 and CDR2 from the germline V gene are SEHNR and FQNEAQ (reference sequence). As DNA, the CDR3 is TGTGCCAGCAGCATAGCGACGGGACTTACATCCTACGAGCAGTACTTC. Its protein is CASSIATGLTSYEQYF.

This chain connects TRBV10-3 to TRBJ2-1, with TRBD2 as a possible D gene (6 bases). Germline CDR1 ENHRY, CDR2 SYGVKD. This CDR3 contains 12 residues. The V gene lost 2 bases and the J gene lost 7 bases, with 6 bases spanning the gap. CDR3 DNA sequence: TGTGCCATCAGTGAGGCGGGGAATGAGCAGTTCTTC. Amino acid sequence: CAISEAGNEQFF.

CDR3 DNA: TGTGCCAGCAGCTTAGACAGGGCCGCTAACATTCAGTACTTC. Its translation is CASSLDRAANIQYF. The chain is built from TRBV11-2 and TRBJ2-4; the D gene is possibly TRBD1 (5 bases). Trimming stripped 0 bases from V and 7 bases from J, with 10 bases between. This CDR3 spans 14 amino acids. Germline V gene data show CDR1 as SGHAT and CDR2 as FQNNGV.

This chain joins TRBV10-3 and TRBJ2-2, with no clear D. V lost 4 bases and J lost 6, with 12 bases in between. The CDR3 runs 14 residues. Germline CDR1 ENHRY, CDR2 SYGVKD. The CDR3 region is CAISGANEAGELFF. CDR3 in DNA: TGTGCCATCAGTGGGGCCAACGAGGCCGGGGAGCTGTTTTTT.

This rearrangement joins TRBV24-1 to TRBJ2-1; 9 bases fit TRBD1. J was trimmed by 9 bases and V by 1 base; bases with no gene match: 6. Germline V lookup: CDR1 KGHDR, CDR2 SFDVKD. This CDR3 comprises 15 residues. The CDR3 DNA reads as TGTGCCACCAGTGATTTAGGGACAGGGCGCGGTGAGCAGTTCTTC. This sequence encodes CATSDLGTGRGEQFF.

Ten or more counts support this clonotype. The chain employs TRBV21-1 and TRBJ2-1; TRBD1 is taken as the D call from the table, unchecked against the DNA. TRBV21-1 is marked as a pseudogene. This CDR3 has 19 amino acids. CDR3 region: CASSNIPGSAPMDLLEQFF. The CDR3 DNA is TGTGCCAGCAGCAATATTCCCGGGAGCGCCCCGATGGATTTGTTAGAGCAGTTCTTC.

V gene TRBV20-1 combines with J gene TRBJ2-7, with 11 bases aligning to TRBD1. The length of the CDR3 is 14 residues. Trimming at V came to 6 bases and at J to 2 bases, leaving 6 bases not matched to a gene. Germline V lookup: CDR1 DFQATT, CDR2 SNEGSKA (reference sequence). This chain's CDR3 is CSAPGQGAAYEQYF. The CDR3 nucleotides are TGCAGTGCACCAGGACAGGGGGCGGCCTACGAGCAGTACTTC.

The genes are TRBV29-1 and TRBJ1-1; maybe TRBD1 (5 bases). The ends were cut back, 5 bases at V and 2 bases at J, with 9 bases in the middle. This CDR3 is built from 12 residues. Germline V gene lookup returns CDR1 SQVTM and CDR2 ANQGSEA. CDR3 sequence reads: CSVFRGNTEAFF. The CDR3 DNA reads as TGCAGCGTTTTTAGGGGTAACACTGAAGCTTTCTTT.

This clonotype was recorded a few times. The chain combines TRBV10-3 with TRBJ2-5, with D possibly matching TRBD1 (5 bases). Looked up from germline, CDR1 is ENHRY and CDR2 is SYGVKD. Trimming cost V 3 bases and J 3 bases, with 14 bases left between them. The CDR3 runs to 15 residues. The CDR3: CAISDQTVEKETQYF. The CDR3 DNA sequence: TGTGCCATCAGTGACCAGACAGTGGAAAAAGAGACCCAGTACTTC.

This clonotype was found a few times. The V call is TRBV3-1, the J call TRBJ2-1; D unclear. CDR1 is LGHDT, CDR2 YNNKEL, per germline (reference sequence). V lost 1 base, J lost 2 bases, and 15 bases lay in between. There are 17 residues in the CDR3. Here the CDR3 reads CASSQGWANGPYNEQFF. For the CDR3, the DNA is TGTGCCAGCAGCCAAGGTTGGGCCAACGGCCCCTACAATGAGCAGTTCTTC.

This clonotype showed up many times. This rearrangement joins TRBV9 to TRBJ1-4; D gene ambiguous. Trimming took off 0 bases at V and 3 bases at J, with 9 bases between the two ends. The germline gives CDR1 SGDLS, CDR2 YYNGEE. CDR3 length: 15 residues. CDR3 region: CASSVEFQPNEKLFF. For the CDR3, the DNA is TGTGCCAGCAGCGTAGAGTTCCAGCCTAATGAAAAACTGTTTTTT.

This clonotype turned up a few times. V is TRBV20-1 and J is TRBJ1-1; no clear D. Germline V gives CDR1 DFQATT, CDR2 SNEGSKA (reference sequence). The CDR3 covers 13 residues. Trimming removed 6 bases from V and 1 base from J, with 12 bases in between. DNA of the CDR3: TGCAGTGCACGAAAATCCGAGAACACTGAAGCTTTCTTT. This sequence encodes CSARKSENTEAFF.

In its sample, this clonotype was seen a few times. The chain links TRBV4-1 to TRBJ2-7; tentative D call: TRBD2 (5 bases). Germline lookup yields CDR1 MGHRA and CDR2 YSYEKL. The V gene lost 0 bases and the J gene lost 0 bases, with 12 bases spanning the gap. The CDR3 is 16 amino acids. CDR3 DNA sequence: TGCGCCAGCAGCCAAGATGCCGGGGATGACTCCTACGAGCAGTACTTC. This codes for CASSQDAGDDSYEQYF.

The chain links TRBV12-3 or TRBV12-4 to TRBJ2-7; maybe TRBD2 (6 bases). Trimming shortened V by 3 bases and J by 7 bases, and 19 bases separated the two germline ends. The CDR3 covers 15 residues. CDR3 in amino acids: CASSFETGVSGEQYF. The CDR3 DNA reads as TGTGCCAGCAGTTTTGAAACGGGAGTTTCGGGGGAGCAGTACTTC.

This clonotype was seen repeatedly, ten times or more. The gene calls are TRBV2 and TRBJ2-4, with 7 bases aligning to TRBD2. CDR3 length: 13 residues. V shed 10 bases and J 2 bases; nucleotides not matched to a gene: 5. Looked up from germline, CDR1 is SNHLY and CDR2 is FYNNEI. The DNA for the CDR3 is TGTGCCACCCGGGGGGAACCCAAAAACATTCAGTACTTC. Amino acids: CATRGEPKNIQYF.

This clonotype has more than one count but fewer than ten. This sequence joins TRBV29-1 and TRBJ1-1; 7 bases agree with TRBD1. V lost 6 bases, J lost 0 bases, and 4 bases stayed unmatched. CDR3 length: 13 residues. The germline gives CDR1 SQVTM, CDR2 ANQGSEA. CDR3 DNA sequence: TGCAGCGTCCGGGACAGACTGAACACTGAAGCTTTCTTT. Its protein product is CSVRDRLNTEAFF.

The V and J genes are TRBV6-5 and TRBJ1-1, with D perhaps TRBD1 (5 bases). The CDR3 covers 18 residues. CDR1 MNHEY and CDR2 SVGAGI come from the germline V gene. V gave up 0 bases and J gave up 0 bases, with 17 bases separating them. The CDR3 loop is CASSYSRNRGALNTEAFF. Written as DNA, the CDR3 is TGTGCCAGCAGTTACTCTAGAAATCGCGGGGCCCTGAACACTGAAGCTTTCTTT.